A single sample is the source of the 23 T cell receptor beta chains below, sequenced in a study of beta chain features in type 1 diabetes. Isolated RNA was reverse transcribed in full, so expressed TCRB transcripts were sequenced. Clones were sequenced by immunoSEQ multiplex PCR, and TCRdb holds only the in-frame ones, with some missing. The sample carries over 700,000 clones, 17% recorded once. The sequencing sample was made of naive CD4+ T cells from blood. These receptors were taken from a young woman in good health.

A few counts support this clone. This chain links TRBV5-1 with TRBJ2-6; 7 positions agree with TRBD1. CDR1 is SGHRS, CDR2 YFSETQ, per germline. The V and J ends lost 3 bases and 0 bases, in that order; junction bases with no gene match: 15. The CDR3 covers 20 residues. The CDR3 sequence is CASSWPLKQGQSSGANVLTF. The CDR3 region has the DNA TGCGCCAGCAGCTGGCCCCTAAAACAGGGGCAGAGCTCTGGGGCCAACGTCCTGACTTTC.

This rearrangement joins TRBV28 to TRBJ2-2; D perhaps matches TRBD2 (6 bases). The V end was cut by 6 bases, the J end by 6 bases, with 20 bases between. The CDR3 consists of 16 residues. CDR1 and CDR2 from the germline V gene are MDHEN and SYDVKM. The CDR3 nucleotides read TGTGCCAGCAGGCGACTCGGGACTCCGGCCGCCGGGGAGCTGTTTTTT. This codes for CASRRLGTPAAGELFF.

The rearrangement uses TRBV29-1 and TRBJ2-1; TRBD1 matches 9 bases. The J segment lost 6 bases and the V segment lost 8 bases, leaving 14 bases of the junction unmatched. Germline V gives CDR1 SQVTM, CDR2 ANQGSEA. The CDR3 has 15 amino acids. Written as DNA, the CDR3 is TGCAGCTCCCTAGATACAGGGGGCTATTCCAATGAGCAGTTCTTC. Encoded protein: CSSLDTGGYSNEQFF.

The chain couples TRBV6-1 to TRBJ2-6; D is ambiguous. The CDR3 is 14 residues long. CDR1 and CDR2 from the germline V gene are MNHNS and SASEGT. V was pared by 6 bases and J by 0 bases, with 6 bases between. The CDR3 nucleotides read TGTGCCAGCAGCTTGTTCTCTGGGGCCAACGTCCTGACTTTC. Its translation: CASSLFSGANVLTF.

This sequence joins TRBV7-2 and TRBJ1-4, with D possibly being TRBD1 (6 bases). There are 16 residues in the CDR3. Germline V gene sequence: CDR1 SGHTA, CDR2 FQGNSA. Trimming left V 5 bases short and J 7 bases short, with 20 bases between. CDR3 sequence reads: CASSPRQVVPGEKLFF. CDR3 nucleotides: TGTGCCAGCAGCCCACGACAGGTCGTGCCAGGTGAAAAACTGTTTTTT. Full variable domain (remainder filled in from reference TRBV7-2 and TRBJ1-4): GAGVSQSPSNKVTEKGKDVELRCDPISGHTALYWYRQSLGQGLEFLIYFQGNSAPDKSGLPSDRFSAERTGGSVSTLTIQRTQQEDSAVYLCASSPRQVVPGEKLFFGSGTQLSVL.

This clone has a handful of counts. This rearrangement joins TRBV28 to TRBJ2-6; D is possibly TRBD2 (6 bases). CDR3 size: 16 residues. Germline V gene sequence: CDR1 MDHEN, CDR2 SYDVKM. The V end lost 3 bases, the J end lost 0 bases, and 9 bases lay between the germline ends. CDR3 region: CASSFTGGSGANVLTF. CDR3 DNA sequence: TGTGCCAGCAGTTTCACCGGGGGCTCTGGGGCCAACGTCCTGACTTTC.

This chain uses TRBV27 with TRBJ2-3; D may be TRBD2 (5 bases). The CDR3 has 14 residues. V was pared by 6 bases and J by 4 bases, with 14 bases between. In germline, CDR1 is MNHEY, CDR2 SMNVEV (reference sequence). The CDR3 DNA reads as TGTGCCAGCAGCTACCTCAGCGGCCCAGATACGCAGTATTTT. Translated: CASSYLSGPDTQYF.

This CDR3 is CASDPLVSYEQYF. Written as DNA, the CDR3 is TGTGCCAGCGACCCACTAGTTTCCTACGAGCAGTACTTC. The rearrangement links TRBV7-9 to TRBJ2-7, with a weak D call TRBD2 (5 bases). The CDR3 covers 13 residues. The ends were cut back, 8 bases at V and 1 base at J, with 12 bases in the middle. CDR1 and CDR2 (germline): SEHNR, FQNEAQ (reference sequence).

This clone was recorded a few times. V gene TRBV4-1 combines with J gene TRBJ1-1; D is possibly TRBD1 (5 bases). The CDR3 length is 17 residues. Germline assignment: CDR1 MGHRA and CDR2 YSYEKL. Trimming left V 1 base short and J 0 bases short, with 15 bases between. The CDR3 DNA sequence: TGCGCCAGCAGCCAAGGGGACGGTAGGGATTTGAACACTGAAGCTTTCTTT. As protein: CASSQGDGRDLNTEAFF.

J is TRBJ2-7 and V is TRBV6-5, with D hard to call. The V gene lost 0 bases and the J gene lost 0 bases, with 9 bases spanning the gap. CDR3 length equals 15 residues. Per the germline V gene, CDR1 is MNHEY and CDR2 is SVGAGI. CDR3: CASSYSTLDSYEQYF. CDR3 DNA sequence: TGTGCCAGCAGTTACTCGACACTGGACTCCTACGAGCAGTACTTC.

In its sample, this clone was seen a few times. The V gene is TRBV5-6, the J gene TRBJ2-2, with 7 bases identical to TRBD2. Germline loops: CDR1 SGHDT, CDR2 YYEEEE. The ends lost 4 bases at V and 4 bases at J; junction bases unmatched: 7. The CDR3 contains 15 residues. The CDR3 spells CASSRAGEATGELFF. CDR3 DNA sequence: TGTGCCAGCAGCAGGGCGGGAGAGGCCACCGGGGAGCTGTTTTTT.

This sequence joins TRBV9 and TRBJ1-3, with D perhaps matching TRBD1 (6 bases). This CDR3 spans 15 amino acids. CDR1 is SGDLS and CDR2 is YYNGEE in the germline V gene. Between the trimmed V and J ends, which lost 0 bases and 3 bases, there was a span of 10 bases. The CDR3 spells CASSVGQVGGNTIYF. CDR3 nucleotide sequence: TGTGCCAGCAGCGTAGGACAGGTCGGTGGAAACACCATATATTTT.

There are a few counts of this clone. The gene calls are TRBV14 and TRBJ1-1, with D unresolved. The CDR3 spans 13 residues. Germline CDR1 is SGHDN and CDR2 is FVKESK. The V and J ends lost 0 bases and 5 bases respectively, with 7 bases between them. CDR3 loop: CASSQEGRTEAFF. CDR3 coding DNA: TGTGCCAGCAGCCAAGAGGGTCGGACTGAAGCTTTCTTT. Full variable domain (remainder filled in from reference TRBV14 and TRBJ1-1): EAGVTQFPSHSVIEKGQTVTLRCDPISGHDNLYWYRRVMGKEIKFLLHFVKESKQDESGMPNNRFLAERTGGTYSTLKVQPAELEDSGVYFCASSQEGRTEAFFGQGTRLTVV.

In its sample, this clone was seen a few times. The same CDR3 also results from other DNA sequences found in this sample. The chain links TRBV2 to TRBJ2-1; no reliable D call. V was trimmed by 4 bases and J by 0 bases, leaving 10 bases between them. The CDR3 has 15 amino acids. From germline, CDR1 is SNHLY and CDR2 FYNNEI. CDR3 sequence: CASSVEKSSYNEQFF. Written as DNA, the CDR3 is TGTGCCAGCAGTGTCGAAAAAAGCTCCTACAATGAGCAGTTCTTC.

This clone was seen only a few times. The rearrangement uses TRBV6-1 and TRBJ2-5, with D possibly TRBD1 on 5 matching bases. The CDR3 sequence is 13 residues long. In germline, CDR1 is MNHNS, CDR2 SASEGT. Trimming shortened V by 4 bases and J by 4 bases, and 10 bases separated the two germline ends. CDR3 in DNA: TGTGCCAGCAGTGTAGGGGTGGGAGAGACCCAGTACTTC. Translating it yields CASSVGVGETQYF.

This clone turned up a few times. J is TRBJ2-3 and V is TRBV12-1. TRBV12-1 is an annotated pseudogene. The CDR3 is made up of 12 amino acids. The CDR3 loop is CASSFGTDTQYF. CDR3 DNA sequence: TGTGCCAGCAGCTTTGGGACAGATACGCAGTATTTT.

This clone appeared a few times. This chain links TRBV29-1 with TRBJ2-5; the D gene could be TRBD1 or TRBD2 (5 bases each). Trimming took 4 bases from V and 5 from J, leaving 14 bases between them. Germline values: CDR1 SQVTM, CDR2 ANQGSEA. This CDR3 contains 13 residues. The DNA for the CDR3 is TGCAGCGTTGTTGGGGGAGTAAGTGAGACCCAGTACTTC. It codes for CSVVGGVSETQYF.

This chain links TRBV5-1 with TRBJ2-5; 8 bases line up with TRBD2. This CDR3 is built from 16 residues. V gave up 0 bases and J gave up 5 bases; unmatched junction bases: 9. Germline V gene lookup returns CDR1 SGHRS and CDR2 YFSETQ. The CDR3 DNA follows: TGCGCCAGCAGCTTGGCCAGCGGGAGTAGATTGGAGACCCAGTACTTC. Protein product: CASSLASGSRLETQYF.

Written as DNA, the CDR3 is TGTGCCAGCAGCCGGGTAGGACAGGGGTACAATGAGCAGTTCTTC. As protein: CASSRVGQGYNEQFF. The chain employs TRBV7-9 and TRBJ2-1; 9 bases align to TRBD1. CDR1 and CDR2 from the germline V gene are SEHNR and FQNEAQ (reference sequence). J gave up 4 bases and V 5 bases, and 6 bases lay outside the gene matches. The CDR3 is 15 residues long.

This clone was picked up a small number of times. This chain joins TRBV7-3 and TRBJ2-1, with 8 positions matching TRBD2. The V gene end was trimmed by 5 bases and the J gene end by 3 bases; junction bases not matched to a gene: 9. CDR1 SGHTA and CDR2 FQGTGA come from the germline V gene. There are 16 residues in the CDR3. CDR3 nucleotide sequence: TGTGCCAGCAGCCTACGGGCGGGAGGTGGCTACAATGAGCAGTTCTTC. Translating it yields CASSLRAGGGYNEQFF.

V gene TRBV27 combines with J gene TRBJ1-5; 8 bases are shared with TRBD1. The CDR3 runs to 17 residues. The germline CDR1 and CDR2 sequences are MNHEY and SMNVEV (reference sequence). Losses at the gene ends were 5 bases for V and 6 bases for J; bases not matched to a gene: 15. As DNA, the CDR3 is TGTGCCAGCAGTCCACTCCTGAGGACAGGGAACCCTCAGCCCCAGCATTTT. Its translation: CASSPLLRTGNPQPQHF.

This clone was seen only a few times. The V and J genes are TRBV4-3 and TRBJ2-3, with 7 bases aligning to TRBD2. The V gene's germline CDR1 is LGHNA and CDR2 YSLEER. CDR3 length: 16 residues. With V trimmed by 3 bases and J by 1 base, 7 bases remained unmatched. CDR3 residues: CASSQSGGSGTDTQYF. The DNA for the CDR3 is TGCGCCAGCAGCCAGTCCGGGGGGTCGGGCACAGATACGCAGTATTTT.

The chain carries TRBV5-1 and TRBJ2-2; D is possibly TRBD1 or TRBD2 (5 bases each). Between the trimmed V and J ends, which lost 4 bases and 3 bases, there was a span of 10 bases. Looked up from germline, CDR1 is SGHRS and CDR2 is YFSETQ. The CDR3 length is 14 residues. CDR3 sequence: CASSGGAHTGELFF. CDR3 bases: TGCGCCAGCAGCGGGGGAGCTCACACCGGGGAGCTGTTTTTT.